Presented here are 4 T cell receptor beta chains from one specimen sequenced in a study of CD8+ T cells in alopecia areata. cDNA serving as the sequencing template came from extracted, reverse transcribed RNA. The assay was immunoSEQ multiplex PCR, and TCRdb's table has in-frame clones only and misses some. The sample contains roughly 280,000 clones, over 45% of which appear only once. Treatment meaning: oral pan-JAK inhibitor, 5-10 mg twice daily. Sequences were derived from CD4+ T cells sorted from blood, sampled at week 52, from a patient treated with tofacitinib. The receptors come from a human donor with alopecia areata.

The chain links TRBV2 to TRBJ1-2; TRBD1 might be the D (5 bases). From germline, CDR1 is SNHLY and CDR2 FYNNEI. The ends were cut back, 6 bases at V and 5 bases at J, with 10 bases in the middle. The CDR3 has 12 amino acids. CDR3 sequence (DNA): TGTGCCAGCAGGGGGGACGGATATGGCTACACCTTC. Protein product: CASRGDGYGYTF.

The chain links TRBV28 to TRBJ2-3; TRBD2 matches 7 bases. The germline V gene encodes CDR1 MDHEN and CDR2 SYDVKM. The CDR3 sequence is 16 residues long. J gave up 2 bases and V 3 bases, and 8 bases lay outside the gene matches. The CDR3 DNA sequence: TGTGCCAGCAGTTTCGGTCTAGCGGATGACACAGATACGCAGTATTTT. This encodes CASSFGLADDTDTQYF.

The rearrangement joins TRBV29-1 to TRBJ2-5; D gene uncertain. The germline V and J ends were trimmed by 4 bases and 1 base, with 7 bases remaining between them. The CDR3 contains 12 residues. Germline lookup yields CDR1 SQVTM and CDR2 ANQGSEA. The CDR3, as DNA: TGCAGCGTTGGACCGTCCCAAGAGACCCAGTACTTC. Its protein product is CSVGPSQETQYF.

The chain carries TRBV25-1 and TRBJ1-3; no clear D. With 7 bases removed from V and 0 bases from J, the gap between germline ends came to 10 bases. This CDR3 is 14 amino acids long. Germline CDR1 MGHDK, CDR2 SYGVNS. CDR3 residues: CASKSAHSGNTIYF. In DNA, the CDR3 is TGTGCCAGCAAGTCAGCTCACTCTGGAAACACCATATATTTT.